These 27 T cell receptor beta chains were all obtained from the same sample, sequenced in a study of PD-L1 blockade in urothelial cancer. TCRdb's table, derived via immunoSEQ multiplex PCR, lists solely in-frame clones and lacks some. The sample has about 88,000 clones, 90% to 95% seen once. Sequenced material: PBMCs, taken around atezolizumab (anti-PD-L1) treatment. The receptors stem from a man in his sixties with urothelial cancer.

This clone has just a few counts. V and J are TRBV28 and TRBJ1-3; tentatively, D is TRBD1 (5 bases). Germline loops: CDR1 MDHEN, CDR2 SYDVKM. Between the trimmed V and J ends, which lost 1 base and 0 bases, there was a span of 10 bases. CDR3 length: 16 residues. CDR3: CASSLLAGRSGNTIYF. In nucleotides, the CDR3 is TGTGCCAGCAGTTTATTGGCAGGGCGCTCTGGAAACACCATATATTTT.

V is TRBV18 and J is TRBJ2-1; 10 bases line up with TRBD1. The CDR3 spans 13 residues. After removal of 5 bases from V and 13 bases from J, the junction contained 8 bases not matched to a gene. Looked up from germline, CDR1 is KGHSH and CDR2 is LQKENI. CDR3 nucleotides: TGTGCCAGCTCAACCTACCGGGACAGGGGACAGTTCTTC. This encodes CASSTYRDRGQFF.

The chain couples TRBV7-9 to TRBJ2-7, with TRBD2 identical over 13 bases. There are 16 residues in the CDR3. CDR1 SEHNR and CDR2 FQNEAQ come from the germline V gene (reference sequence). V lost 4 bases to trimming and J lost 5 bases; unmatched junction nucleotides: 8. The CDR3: CASSSRTSGSGHEQYF. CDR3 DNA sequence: TGTGCCAGCAGCTCGAGGACTAGCGGGAGTGGCCACGAGCAGTACTTC.

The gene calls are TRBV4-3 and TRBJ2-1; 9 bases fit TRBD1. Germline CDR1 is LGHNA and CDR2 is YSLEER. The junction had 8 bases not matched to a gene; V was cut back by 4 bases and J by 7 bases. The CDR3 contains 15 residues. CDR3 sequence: CASSRRDRVDNEQFF. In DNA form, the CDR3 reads TGCGCCAGCAGCCGCCGGGACAGGGTGGATAATGAGCAGTTCTTC.

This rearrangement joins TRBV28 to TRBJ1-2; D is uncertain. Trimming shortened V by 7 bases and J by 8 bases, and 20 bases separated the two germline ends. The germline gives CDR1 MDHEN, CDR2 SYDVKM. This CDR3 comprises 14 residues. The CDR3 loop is CASMRTGRGGGYTF. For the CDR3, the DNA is TGTGCCAGCATGCGGACGGGCCGGGGAGGCGGCTACACCTTC.

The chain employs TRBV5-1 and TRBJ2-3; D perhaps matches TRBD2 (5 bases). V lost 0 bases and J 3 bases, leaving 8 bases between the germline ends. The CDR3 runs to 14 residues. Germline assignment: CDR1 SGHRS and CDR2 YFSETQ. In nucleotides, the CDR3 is TGCGCCAGCAGCTTGGGAGGGCGGACAGATACGCAGTATTTT. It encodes CASSLGGRTDTQYF. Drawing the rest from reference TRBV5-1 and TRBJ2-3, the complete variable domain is KAGVTQTPRYLIKTRGQQVTLSCSPISGHRSVSWYQQTPGQGLQFLFEYFSETQRNKGNFPGRFSGRQFSNSRSEMNVSTLELGDSALYLCASSLGGRTDTQYFGPGTRLTVL.

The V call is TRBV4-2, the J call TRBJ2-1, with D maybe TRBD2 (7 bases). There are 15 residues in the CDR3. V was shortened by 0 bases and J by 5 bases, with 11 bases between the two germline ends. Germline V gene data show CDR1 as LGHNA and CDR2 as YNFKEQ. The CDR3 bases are TGTGCCAGCAGCCAAGATGGGGGGGGGCACAATGAGCAGTTCTTC. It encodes CASSQDGGGHNEQFF.

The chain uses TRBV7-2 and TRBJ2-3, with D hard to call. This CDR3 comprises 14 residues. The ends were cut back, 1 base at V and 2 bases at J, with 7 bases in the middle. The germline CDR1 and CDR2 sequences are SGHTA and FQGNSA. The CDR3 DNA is TGTGCCAGCAGCTTAGTGGCTGACACAGATACGCAGTATTTT. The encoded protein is CASSLVADTDTQYF.

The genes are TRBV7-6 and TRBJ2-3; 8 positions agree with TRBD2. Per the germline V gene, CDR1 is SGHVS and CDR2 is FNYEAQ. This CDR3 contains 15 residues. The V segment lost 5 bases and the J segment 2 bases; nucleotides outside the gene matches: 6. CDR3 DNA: TGTGCCAGCAGCCCGGGGGGGGGACCCACAGATACGCAGTATTTT. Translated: CASSPGGGPTDTQYF.

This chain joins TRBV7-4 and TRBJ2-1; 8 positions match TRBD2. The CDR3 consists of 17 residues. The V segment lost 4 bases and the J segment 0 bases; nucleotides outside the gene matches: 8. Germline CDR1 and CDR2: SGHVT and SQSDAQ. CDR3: CASSSTEGTSSYNEQFF. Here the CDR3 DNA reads TGTGCCAGCAGCTCGACCGAAGGGACTAGCTCCTACAATGAGCAGTTCTTC.

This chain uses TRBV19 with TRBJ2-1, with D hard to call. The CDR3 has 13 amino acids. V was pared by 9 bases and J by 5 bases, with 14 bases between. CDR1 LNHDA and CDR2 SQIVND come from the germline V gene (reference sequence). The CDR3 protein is CASPVYRDNEQFF. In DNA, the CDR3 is TGTGCCAGCCCGGTTTACAGAGACAATGAGCAGTTCTTC.

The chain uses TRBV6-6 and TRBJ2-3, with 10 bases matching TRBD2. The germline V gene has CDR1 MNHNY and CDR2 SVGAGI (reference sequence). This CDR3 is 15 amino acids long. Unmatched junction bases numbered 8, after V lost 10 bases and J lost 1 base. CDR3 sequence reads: CATDSTSGGTDTQYF. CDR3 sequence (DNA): TGTGCCACCGACTCAACTAGCGGGGGCACAGATACGCAGTATTTT.

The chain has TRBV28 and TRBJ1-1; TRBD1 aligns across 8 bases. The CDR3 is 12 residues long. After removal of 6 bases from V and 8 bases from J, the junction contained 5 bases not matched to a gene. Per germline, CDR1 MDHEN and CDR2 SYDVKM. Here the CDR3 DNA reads TGTGCCAGCAGGCTAGGACAGGGAGAAGCTTTCTTT. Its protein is CASRLGQGEAFF.

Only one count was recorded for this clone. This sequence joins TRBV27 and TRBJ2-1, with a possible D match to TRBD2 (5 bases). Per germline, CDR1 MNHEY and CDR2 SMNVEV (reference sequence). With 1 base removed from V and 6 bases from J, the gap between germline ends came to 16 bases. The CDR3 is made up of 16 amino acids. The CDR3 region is CASSLWRTRRVNEQFF. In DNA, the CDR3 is TGTGCCAGCAGTTTATGGCGGACTCGGAGAGTCAATGAGCAGTTCTTC.

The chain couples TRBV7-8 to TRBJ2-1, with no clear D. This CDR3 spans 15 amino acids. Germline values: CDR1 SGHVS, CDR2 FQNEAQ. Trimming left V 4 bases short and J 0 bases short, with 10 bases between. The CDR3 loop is CASSYIRSSYNEQFF. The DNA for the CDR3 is TGTGCCAGCAGCTATATCCGTAGCTCCTACAATGAGCAGTTCTTC.

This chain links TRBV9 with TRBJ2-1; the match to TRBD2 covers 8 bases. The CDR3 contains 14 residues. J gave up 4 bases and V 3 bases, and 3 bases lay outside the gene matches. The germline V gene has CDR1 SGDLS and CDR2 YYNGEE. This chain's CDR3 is CASSAGGPYNEQFF. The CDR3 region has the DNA TGTGCCAGCAGCGCGGGGGGGCCATACAATGAGCAGTTCTTC.

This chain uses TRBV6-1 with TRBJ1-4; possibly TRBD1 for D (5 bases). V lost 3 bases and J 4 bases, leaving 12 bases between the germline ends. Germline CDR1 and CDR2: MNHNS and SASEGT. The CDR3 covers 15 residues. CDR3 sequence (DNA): TGTGCCAGCAGTGAGCACCCCGGGGGTAATGAAAAACTGTTTTTT. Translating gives CASSEHPGGNEKLFF.

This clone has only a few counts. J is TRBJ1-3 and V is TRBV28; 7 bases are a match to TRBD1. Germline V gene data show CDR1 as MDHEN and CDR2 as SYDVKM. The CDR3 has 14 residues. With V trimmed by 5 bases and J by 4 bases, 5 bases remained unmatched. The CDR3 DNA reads TGTGCCAGCAGTCAATCCAGGGGGGGAAACACCATATATTTT. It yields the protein CASSQSRGGNTIYF.

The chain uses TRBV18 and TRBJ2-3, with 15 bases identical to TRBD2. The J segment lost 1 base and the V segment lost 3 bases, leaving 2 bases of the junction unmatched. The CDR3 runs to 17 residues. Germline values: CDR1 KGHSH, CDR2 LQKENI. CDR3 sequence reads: CASSPWTSGGGTDTQYF. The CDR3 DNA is TGTGCCAGCTCACCGTGGACTAGCGGGGGGGGCACAGATACGCAGTATTTT.

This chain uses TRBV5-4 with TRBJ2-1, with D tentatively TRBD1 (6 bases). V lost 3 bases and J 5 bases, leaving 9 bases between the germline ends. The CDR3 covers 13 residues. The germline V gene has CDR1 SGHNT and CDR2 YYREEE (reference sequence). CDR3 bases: TGTGCCAGCAGCTCCGGGACAAACAATGAGCAGTTCTTC. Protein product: CASSSGTNNEQFF.

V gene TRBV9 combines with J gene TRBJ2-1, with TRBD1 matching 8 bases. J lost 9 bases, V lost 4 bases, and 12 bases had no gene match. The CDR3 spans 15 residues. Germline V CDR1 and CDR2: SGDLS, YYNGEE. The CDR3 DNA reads TGTGCCAGCAGCTTAACCCAGGGACAGGTCGGTGAGCAGTTCTTC. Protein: CASSLTQGQVGEQFF.

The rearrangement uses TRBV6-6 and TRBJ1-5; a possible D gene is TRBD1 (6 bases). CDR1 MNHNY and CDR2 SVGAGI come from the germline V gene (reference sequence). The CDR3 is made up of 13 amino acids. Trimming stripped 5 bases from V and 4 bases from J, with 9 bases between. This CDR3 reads CASSTQGNQPQHF. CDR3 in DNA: TGTGCCAGCAGTACACAGGGAAATCAGCCCCAGCATTTT.

CDR3 nucleotide sequence: TGTGCCGGAAAGGGACTAGCCCTTTCCGGGGAGCTGTTTTTT. It encodes CAGKGLALSGELFF. V is TRBV6-5 and J is TRBJ2-2; 9 nucleotides match TRBD2. CDR3 length equals 14 residues. J was trimmed by 6 bases and V by 11 bases; bases with no gene match: 10. Germline V gene data show CDR1 as MNHEY and CDR2 as SVGAGI.

CDR3 nucleotides: TGCAGCGTTGAAATCCCCTCCGGGGACTATGGCTACACCTTC. It specifies CSVEIPSGDYGYTF. The chain has TRBV29-1 and TRBJ1-2; D gene ambiguous. Germline V gene sequence: CDR1 SQVTM, CDR2 ANQGSEA. The CDR3 sequence is 14 residues long. The V end lost 2 bases, the J end lost 3 bases, and 13 bases lay between the germline ends.

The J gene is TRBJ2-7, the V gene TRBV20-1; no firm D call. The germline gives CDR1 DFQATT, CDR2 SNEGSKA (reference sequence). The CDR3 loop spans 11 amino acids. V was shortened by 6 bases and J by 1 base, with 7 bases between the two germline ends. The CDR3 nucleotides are TGCAGTGCGTCCCTTTCCTACGAGCAGTACTTC. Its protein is CSASLSYEQYF.

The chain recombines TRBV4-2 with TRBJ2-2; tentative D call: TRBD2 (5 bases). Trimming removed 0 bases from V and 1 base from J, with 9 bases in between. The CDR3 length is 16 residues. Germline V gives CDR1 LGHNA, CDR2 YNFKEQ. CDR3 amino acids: CASSQDSSGNTGELFF. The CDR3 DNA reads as TGTGCCAGCAGCCAAGATTCAAGCGGGAACACCGGGGAGCTGTTTTTT.

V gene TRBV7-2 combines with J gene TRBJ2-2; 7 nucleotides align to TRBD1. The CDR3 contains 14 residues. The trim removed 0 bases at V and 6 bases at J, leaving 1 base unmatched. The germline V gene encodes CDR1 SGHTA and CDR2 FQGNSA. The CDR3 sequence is CASSLAGGPGELFF. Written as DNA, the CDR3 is TGTGCCAGCAGCTTAGCAGGGGGCCCCGGGGAGCTGTTTTTT.